This T cell receptor (beta chain) stems from a study of breast tumors, draining lymph nodes, adjacent tissues. CDR1 and CDR2 from the germline V gene are SGHAT and FQNNGV. CDR3 size: 14 residues. V was shortened by 4 bases and J by 1 base, with 10 bases between the two germline ends. TCRdb processed the multiplex PCR reads anew with MiXCR; each CDR3 protein has one entry. The table records about 130,000 distinct CDR3 sequences, roughly 20% of them present only once. The table lists this clonotype with many counts. Samples came from axillary lymph nodes draining the breast cancer. This clonotype originated in a female donor with breast cancer. Some clones in this sample may be carry-over from other donors' samples. Sequenced material: axillary lymph node tissue. The V gene is TRBV11-2, the J gene TRBJ2-5; D not resolved. CDR3 sequence: CASSSPPGQETQYF. CDR3 nucleotide sequence: TGTGCCAGCAGCTCCCCCCCCGGCCAAGAGACCCAGTACTTC.